The source of this T cell receptor (beta chain) is a study of T cell repertoires in cytomegalovirus infection. The wider study: Both a matching HLA type and CMV infection were indicated by public TCR beta signatures.

In TCRdb, the reads were re-called with MiXCR into one record per CDR3 protein. Of more than 250,000 distinct CDR3 sequences in the sample, approximately 14% were seen once. Study results and limitations: Pooled public TCR beta family frequency picked out CMV carriers with the relevant HLA. Ex vivo, HLA-C-restricted CMV-specific TCR beta clonotypes prevailed over the rest of the response.

This clonotype was recorded at least ten times. Antigen unknown. The CDR3 loop spans 18 amino acids. The trim removed 4 bases at V and 4 bases at J, leaving 18 bases unmatched. Germline loops: CDR1 MDHEN, CDR2 SYDVKM. Specimen: PBMCs. This TCR was recovered from a human donor in good health (CMV status not recorded). Some clones in this sample may be carry-over from other donors' samples. The V gene is TRBV28, the J gene TRBJ2-5, with 7 bases lining up with TRBD2. CDR3 residues: CASSSPLGLRGSGETQYF. The CDR3 DNA is TGTGCCAGCAGTTCCCCCCTGGGGTTGCGCGGGAGTGGAGAGACCCAGTACTTC. Filled out from reference TRBV28 and TRBJ2-5, the complete variable domain reads DVKVTQSSRYLVKRTGEKVFLECVQDMDHENMFWYRQDPGLGLRLIYFSYDVKMKEKGDIPEGYSVSREKKERFSLILESASTNQTSMYLCASSSPLGLRGSGETQYFGPGTRLLVL.